The 9 T cell receptor beta chains in this list originate from one sample, sequenced in a study of technical replicates of blood from a handful of donors. The data were produced by immunoSEQ multiplex PCR, yet TCRdb's version contains in-frame clones alone and is incomplete. The table has tens of thousands of clones, around 97% seen once. The sequencing sample was made of T cells isolated from PBMCs. These receptors were collected from a human donor in good health.

This chain connects TRBV29-1 to TRBJ2-7, with TRBD2 matching over 11 bases. The CDR3 loop spans 15 amino acids. The trim removed 2 bases at V and 3 bases at J, leaving 6 bases unmatched. Germline V lookup: CDR1 SQVTM, CDR2 ANQGSEA. The CDR3 region has the DNA TGCAGCGTTGAACCGACTAGCGGGACCAACTACGAGCAGTACTTC. Translating it yields CSVEPTSGTNYEQYF.

The chain is built from TRBV28 and TRBJ1-2; TRBD1 matches 8 bases. The trim removed 6 bases at V and 8 bases at J, leaving 11 bases unmatched. The CDR3 has 14 amino acids. Looked up from germline, CDR1 is MDHEN and CDR2 is SYDVKM. As DNA, the CDR3 is TGTGCCAGCAGCCGACTCCTGACAGGGGAAGGCTACACCTTC. Its translation: CASSRLLTGEGYTF.

This rearrangement joins TRBV4-1 to TRBJ1-2, with D unresolved. CDR3 length equals 15 residues. V lost 1 base to trimming and J lost 4 bases, with 13 bases between them. CDR1 MGHRA and CDR2 YSYEKL come from the germline V gene. The CDR3 sequence: CASSQGRAEGYGYTF. Here the CDR3 DNA reads TGCGCCAGCAGCCAAGGGCGGGCCGAGGGCTATGGCTACACCTTC.

The V and J genes are TRBV6-5 and TRBJ2-7; 9 nucleotides line up with TRBD2. CDR1 is MNHEY and CDR2 is SVGAGI in the germline V gene. This CDR3 contains 14 residues. The V segment lost 5 bases and the J segment 3 bases; nucleotides outside the gene matches: 5. CDR3: CASSISGSGYEQYF. In DNA form, the CDR3 reads TGTGCCAGCAGTATTAGCGGGAGTGGCTACGAGCAGTACTTC.

The chain combines TRBV7-2 with TRBJ2-7; D possibly corresponds to TRBD1 (6 bases). CDR1 is SGHTA and CDR2 is FQGNSA in the germline V gene. The CDR3 is 14 amino acids. V was cut by 6 bases and J by 3 bases, with 15 bases left in between. DNA of the CDR3: TGTGCCAGCAGGCAAATCGGGACACGCTACGAGCAGTACTTC. Translation: CASRQIGTRYEQYF.

This clone has only a few counts. J is TRBJ2-7 and V is TRBV2; 11 nucleotides line up with TRBD1. V was pared by 6 bases and J by 6 bases, with 13 bases of the junction left unmatched. Germline V lookup: CDR1 SNHLY, CDR2 FYNNEI. This CDR3 region has 16 residues. The CDR3 spells CASSEPDWTGGSEQYF. CDR3 in DNA: TGTGCCAGCAGCGAACCGGATTGGACAGGGGGCTCCGAGCAGTACTTC.

This clone was counted a single time. The rearrangement joins TRBV5-8 to TRBJ1-2; 7 nucleotides agree with TRBD1. Unmatched junction bases numbered 14, after V lost 2 bases and J lost 4 bases. The length of the CDR3 is 17 residues. In germline, CDR1 is SGHTS, CDR2 YDEGEE. This CDR3 is CASSFTQGGLDFYGYTF. CDR3 in DNA: TGTGCCAGCAGCTTTACCCAGGGGGGTTTGGACTTCTATGGCTACACCTTC. The full variable domain, in which reference TRBV5-8 and TRBJ1-2 provide the parts outside the CDR3, is EAGVTQSPTHLIKTRGQQATLRCSPISGHTSVYWYQQALGLGLQFLLWYDEGEERNRGNFPPRFSGRQFPNYSSELNVNALELEDSALYLCASSFTQGGLDFYGYTFGSGTRLTVV.

This chain uses TRBV7-9 with TRBJ2-1; 7 positions agree with TRBD2. The V gene's germline CDR1 is SEHNR and CDR2 FQNEAQ (reference sequence). The CDR3 spans 15 residues. V lost 7 bases, J lost 8 bases, and 14 bases stayed unmatched. Written as DNA, the CDR3 is TGTGCCAGCACCCCCGAAGCGGGACCAGGGTATGAGCAGTTCTTC. Its translation: CASTPEAGPGYEQFF.

This chain uses TRBV27 with TRBJ2-7, with 10 bases matching TRBD1. CDR3 size: 15 residues. The germline V gene encodes CDR1 MNHEY and CDR2 SMNVEV (reference sequence). V shed 4 bases, J shed 3 bases, and the junction held 6 bases outside the gene matches. CDR3 DNA: TGTGCCAGCAGTTCTCAGACAGGGGGCTTCTACGAGCAGTACTTC. This sequence encodes CASSSQTGGFYEQYF.